One and the same sample provided the 10 T cell receptor beta chains below, sequenced in a study of cytomegalovirus exposure and HLA in healthy donors. The PCR used 60 Vbeta and 13 Jbeta primers. Some clones are missing from TCRdb's copy, which holds only in-frame ones; the method was immunoSEQ multiplex PCR. The sample lists over 110,000 clones; more than 75% were seen once. The sequenced material came from PBMCs. Receptors originate from a female donor in good health and CMV-seronegative.

This clone came up a few times. The genes are TRBV6-5 and TRBJ2-7; D gene ambiguous. V shed 2 bases and J shed 4 bases, with 15 bases lying between them. The CDR3 loop spans 15 amino acids. Per germline, CDR1 MNHEY and CDR2 SVGAGI. CDR3 DNA: TGTGCCAGCAGTTACCAGGCAGGCCCCGTTTACGAGCAGTACTTC. Encoded protein: CASSYQAGPVYEQYF.

The chain links TRBV6-5 to TRBJ2-5; the match to TRBD1 covers 7 bases. CDR3 length: 15 residues. The trim removed 2 bases at V and 5 bases at J, leaving 8 bases unmatched. Germline assignment: CDR1 MNHEY and CDR2 SVGAGI. CDR3: CASSYEGGAWETQYF. The DNA of the CDR3 is TGTGCCAGCAGTTACGAAGGGGGCGCCTGGGAGACCCAGTACTTC.

The V and J genes are TRBV19 and TRBJ2-1; TRBD2 matches 7 bases. V lost 3 bases, J lost 4 bases, and 6 bases stayed unmatched. Germline V lookup: CDR1 LNHDA, CDR2 SQIVND (reference sequence). This CDR3 is 15 amino acids long. This CDR3 reads CASSIAGLPYNEQFF. Here the CDR3 DNA reads TGTGCCAGTAGTATCGCGGGACTACCATACAATGAGCAGTTCTTC.

This clone was observed a handful of times. This chain joins TRBV7-9 and TRBJ1-1, with 8 bases fitting TRBD1. The V segment lost 5 bases and the J segment 5 bases; nucleotides outside the gene matches: 13. The germline V gene has CDR1 SEHNR and CDR2 FQNEAQ (reference sequence). CDR3 length: 16 residues. CDR3 nucleotide sequence: TGTGCCAGCAGCGATACAGGGGGGGGCATGAGAACTGAAGCTTTCTTT. This gives the protein CASSDTGGGMRTEAFF.

The chain couples TRBV5-1 to TRBJ2-7; the D gene is possibly TRBD2 (6 bases). Trimming cost V 9 bases and J 2 bases, with 15 bases left between them. The CDR3 covers 13 residues. CDR1 is SGHRS and CDR2 is YFSETQ in the germline V gene. CDR3 nucleotide sequence: TGCGCCACCGCACTAGCACCCACCTACGAGCAGTACTTC. Its protein product is CATALAPTYEQYF.

The chain carries TRBV30 and TRBJ1-1; possibly TRBD1 for D (6 bases). Trimming left V 6 bases short and J 0 bases short, with 14 bases between. The CDR3 runs 14 residues. Germline CDR1 reads GTSNPN; CDR2 reads SVGIG (reference sequence). CDR3 region: CACLPGQMNTEAFF. CDR3 DNA: TGTGCCTGCTTACCGGGACAAATGAACACTGAAGCTTTCTTT. Together with reference TRBV30 and TRBJ1-1, the CDR3 gives the full variable domain: SQTIHQWPATLVQPVGSPLSLECTVEGTSNPNLYWYRQAAGRGLQLLFYSVGIGQISSEVPQNLSASRPQDRQFILSSKKLLLSDSGFYLCACLPGQMNTEAFFGQGTRLTVV.

J is TRBJ2-2 and V is TRBV28; 7 nucleotides align to TRBD2. Germline loops: CDR1 MDHEN, CDR2 SYDVKM. V lost 2 bases to trimming and J lost 6 bases; unmatched junction nucleotides: 6. The CDR3 sequence is 15 residues long. The CDR3 spells CASSLTLGGAGELFF. The CDR3 nucleotides read TGTGCCAGCAGTTTAACTCTGGGGGGGGCCGGGGAGCTGTTTTTT.

This clone was counted between two and nine times. This chain uses TRBV27 with TRBJ1-1, with 9 positions matching TRBD1. CDR3 length equals 18 residues. Germline V lookup: CDR1 MNHEY, CDR2 SMNVEV (reference sequence). With V trimmed by 4 bases and J by 8 bases, 20 bases remained unmatched. The CDR3 protein is CASSSPRTPLRQGGEAFF. In DNA, the CDR3 is TGTGCCAGCAGTTCCCCCCGAACCCCTCTCAGACAGGGGGGAGAAGCTTTCTTT.

CDR3 protein: CAWRGGVPGNEQFF. In DNA form, the CDR3 reads TGTGCCTGGAGAGGAGGGGTCCCCGGCAATGAGCAGTTCTTC. This chain links TRBV30 with TRBJ2-1; D perhaps matches TRBD2 (6 bases). Germline V CDR1 and CDR2: GTSNPN, SVGIG (reference sequence). V dropped 3 bases and J dropped 6 bases, with 15 bases sitting between them. The CDR3 is 14 residues long. The variable domain in full, with the rest retrieved from reference TRBV30 and TRBJ2-1, is SQTIHQWPATLVQPVGSPLSLECTVEGTSNPNLYWYRQAAGRGLQLLFYSVGIGQISSEVPQNLSASRPQDRQFILSSKKLLLSDSGFYLCAWRGGVPGNEQFFGPGTRLTVL.

This clone has just one count. The germline gene is not matched at one end of the junction; a read error may be the cause. V is TRBV7-9 and J is TRBJ2-7, with 9 positions matching TRBD1. The germline V gene has CDR1 SEHNR and CDR2 FQNEAQ (reference sequence). The CDR3 length is 11 residues. DNA of the CDR3: TGTGCCAGCAGCGCCGGGACAGGGCGGGTCTTC. This sequence encodes CASSAGTGRVF.